Sequencing of this TCR beta chain was carried out in a study of T cells in Graves' hyperthyroidism and ophthalmopathy. The germline V gene encodes CDR1 SGHAT and CDR2 FQNNGV. J lost 3 bases, V lost 2 bases, and 13 bases had no gene match. This CDR3 region has 17 residues. This clonotype was picked up many times. Subjects aged 18 to 65 presented with newly diagnosed hyperthyroidism of less than 2 months' duration. Amplification yielded TCR beta CDR3 regions, with RNA transcripts as the source. Using the HTBI primer set, a first-round RT-PCR was run on the TCR CDR3. A single record per CDR3 protein comes from TCRdb applying MiXCR to the multiplex PCR reads. The repertoire holds around 440,000 distinct CDR3 sequences, less than 20% seen once, with 13% to 15% in the top ten.

Sequenced sample: blood. This chain links TRBV11-2 with TRBJ2-7, with 7 bases lining up with TRBD1. This sequence was found in a woman younger than 35 with Graves' hyperthyroidism. CDR3 sequence reads: CASSLTGIQGSFYEQYF. The CDR3 DNA is TGTGCCAGCAGCTTAACTGGTATACAGGGGTCTTTCTACGAGCAGTACTTC. Full variable domain (rest looked up from reference TRBV11-2 and TRBJ2-7): EAGVAQSPRYKIIEKRQSVAFWCNPISGHATLYWYQQILGQGPKLLIQFQNNGVVDDSQLPKDRFSAERLKGVDSTLKIQPAKLEDSAVYLCASSLTGIQGSFYEQYFGPGTRLTVT.